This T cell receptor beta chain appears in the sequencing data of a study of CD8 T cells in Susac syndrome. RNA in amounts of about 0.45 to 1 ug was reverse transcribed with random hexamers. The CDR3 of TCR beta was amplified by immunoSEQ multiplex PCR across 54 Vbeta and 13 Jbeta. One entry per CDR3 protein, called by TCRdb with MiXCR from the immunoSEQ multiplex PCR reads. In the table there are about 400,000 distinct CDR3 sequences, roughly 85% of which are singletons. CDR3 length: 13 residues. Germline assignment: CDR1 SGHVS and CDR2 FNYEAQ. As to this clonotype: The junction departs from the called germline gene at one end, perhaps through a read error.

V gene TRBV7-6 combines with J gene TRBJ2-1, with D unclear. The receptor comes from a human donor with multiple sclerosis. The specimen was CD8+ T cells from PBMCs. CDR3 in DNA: TGTGCCAGCAGCTTAGTGAACCGTAATGAGCAGTTCTTT. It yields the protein CASSLVNRNEQFF.